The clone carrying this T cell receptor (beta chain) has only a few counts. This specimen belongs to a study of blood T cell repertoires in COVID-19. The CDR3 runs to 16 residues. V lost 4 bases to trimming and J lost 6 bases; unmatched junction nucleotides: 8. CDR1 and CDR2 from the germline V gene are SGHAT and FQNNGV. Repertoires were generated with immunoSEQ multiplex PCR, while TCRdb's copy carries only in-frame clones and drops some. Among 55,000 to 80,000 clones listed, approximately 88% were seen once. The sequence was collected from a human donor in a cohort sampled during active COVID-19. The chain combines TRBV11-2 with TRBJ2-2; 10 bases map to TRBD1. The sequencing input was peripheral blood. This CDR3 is CASSSRDRGLPGELFF. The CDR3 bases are TGTGCCAGCAGCTCTCGGGACAGGGGTCTGCCCGGGGAGCTGTTTTTT.